These 27 T cell receptor beta chains originate from one sample sequenced in a study of PD-L1 blockade in urothelial cancer. Some clones are missing from TCRdb's copy, which holds only in-frame ones; the method was immunoSEQ multiplex PCR. The sample records approximately 100,000 clones, roughly 90% being singletons. Time point noted: pretreatment peripheral blood. Sample: PBMCs, taken around atezolizumab (anti-PD-L1) treatment. The receptors originated from a woman older than 75 with urothelial cancer.

The rearrangement joins TRBV5-1 to TRBJ2-7, with D perhaps matching TRBD2 (7 bases). Trimming pared 4 bases from V and 4 bases from J, leaving 21 bases between. Per germline, CDR1 SGHRS and CDR2 YFSETQ. This CDR3 contains 16 residues. CDR3 sequence reads: CASSPGGVADLYEQYF. The CDR3 DNA is TGCGCCAGCAGCCCGGGGGGCGTAGCGGACTTATACGAGCAGTACTTC.

J is TRBJ2-7 and V is TRBV9; 9 bases agree with TRBD1. The V and J ends lost 3 bases and 7 bases, in that order; junction bases with no gene match: 11. CDR1 and CDR2 (germline): SGDLS, YYNGEE. The CDR3 spans 15 residues. The CDR3 spells CASSATGGTPGEQYF. The CDR3 DNA reads as TGTGCCAGCAGCGCCACAGGGGGCACCCCCGGGGAGCAGTACTTC.

The CDR3 nucleotides are TGTGCAAGTCGCTTAGCGCGGGGCATGCGGTCGTACGAGCAGTACTTC. This sequence encodes CASRLARGMRSYEQYF. The chain uses TRBV12-2 and TRBJ2-7; TRBD2, as called in the table, went unchecked against the DNA. TRBV12-2 is classified as a pseudogene. This CDR3 contains 16 residues.

The V gene is TRBV20-1, the J gene TRBJ1-4; 7 bases map to TRBD1. The trim removed 2 bases at V and 12 bases at J, leaving 3 bases unmatched. Germline V gene sequence: CDR1 DFQATT, CDR2 SNEGSKA (reference sequence). This CDR3 contains 11 residues. Here the CDR3 DNA reads TGCAGTGCTAGACTTGGACAGGAACTGTTTTTT. Protein: CSARLGQELFF.

The V gene is TRBV5-6, the J gene TRBJ2-3; 13 nucleotides line up with TRBD2. CDR1 is SGHDT and CDR2 is YYEEEE in the germline V gene. The CDR3 loop spans 17 amino acids. J gave up 4 bases and V 0 bases, and 5 bases lay outside the gene matches. CDR3: CASSLVRLAGGADTQYF. CDR3 coding DNA: TGTGCCAGCAGCTTGGTTCGACTAGCGGGAGGTGCAGATACGCAGTATTTT.

The chain joins TRBV5-1 to TRBJ2-2; 11 nucleotides line up with TRBD1. J gave up 0 bases and V 4 bases, and 5 bases lay outside the gene matches. Germline lookup yields CDR1 SGHRS and CDR2 YFSETQ. The CDR3 has 17 residues. Here the CDR3 reads CASSIRGQGANTGELFF. CDR3 sequence (DNA): TGCGCCAGCAGCATAAGGGGACAGGGGGCGAACACCGGGGAGCTGTTTTTT.

The chain employs TRBV7-9 and TRBJ2-7; 8 positions agree with TRBD1. The CDR3 is 14 amino acids. With 5 bases clipped from V and 6 bases from J, the junction kept 9 bases outside the gene matches. The germline gives CDR1 SEHNR, CDR2 FQNEAQ (reference sequence). The CDR3 coding sequence is TGTGCCAGCAGCGCCCGACAGGGGATTGGCGAGCAGTACTTC. Protein sequence: CASSARQGIGEQYF.

This chain joins TRBV30 and TRBJ1-2, with a weak D call TRBD1 (6 bases). Trimming cost V 1 base and J 13 bases, with 16 bases left between them. The length of the CDR3 is 12 residues. The germline CDR1 and CDR2 sequences are GTSNPN and SVGIG (reference sequence). This chain's CDR3 is CAWSATLTGLTF. CDR3 nucleotides: TGTGCCTGGAGTGCTACACTGACAGGCCTCACCTTC.

The chain carries TRBV18 and TRBJ1-3; D remains ambiguous. Germline CDR1 is KGHSH and CDR2 is LQKENI. The CDR3 covers 13 residues. The V end was cut by 6 bases, the J end by 2 bases, with 8 bases between. The CDR3 reads CASSTRAGNTIYF. The CDR3 nucleotides are TGTGCCAGCTCCACGCGAGCTGGAAACACCATATATTTT.

The table lists this clone with a count of one. This chain links TRBV30 with TRBJ1-6; no definite D call. The V gene lost 0 bases and the J gene lost 10 bases, with 10 bases spanning the gap. The germline CDR1 and CDR2 sequences are GTSNPN and SVGIG (reference sequence). The length of the CDR3 is 13 residues. CDR3: CAWSVSAGSPLHF. CDR3 DNA: TGTGCCTGGAGTGTATCGGCGGGGTCACCCCTCCACTTT.

The chain links TRBV21-1 to TRBJ1-2. TRBV21-1 corresponds to a pseudogene. The CDR3 covers 12 residues. CDR3 region: CARPGIFYGYTF. DNA for the CDR3: TGTGCCAGACCCGGGATTTTCTATGGCTACACCTTC.

The chain couples TRBV18 to TRBJ1-3; 11 bases line up with TRBD1. Trimming cost V 4 bases and J 2 bases; bases outside gene matches: 7. CDR3 length equals 17 residues. In germline, CDR1 is KGHSH, CDR2 LQKENI. Here the CDR3 DNA reads TGTGCCAGCTCACTGTCCCGGGACAGGGGGACTGGAAACACCATATATTTT. This gives the protein CASSLSRDRGTGNTIYF. Full variable domain (rest looked up from reference TRBV18 and TRBJ1-3): NAGVMQNPRHLVRRRGQEARLRCSPMKGHSHVYWYRQLPEEGLKFMVYLQKENIIDESGMPKERFSAEFPKEGPSILRIQQVVRGDSAAYFCASSLSRDRGTGNTIYFGEGSWLTVV.

The rearrangement uses TRBV30 and TRBJ1-4; maybe TRBD1 (6 bases). The CDR3 loop spans 13 amino acids. Germline assignment: CDR1 GTSNPN and CDR2 SVGIG (reference sequence). V was cut by 0 bases and J by 11 bases, with 13 bases left in between. The CDR3 region is CAWSVEGGRKLFF. The CDR3 DNA follows: TGTGCCTGGAGTGTTGAGGGGGGGCGGAAACTGTTTTTT.

This rearrangement joins TRBV7-9 to TRBJ2-3; D is unclear. The germline CDR1 and CDR2 sequences are SEHNR and FQNEAQ (reference sequence). Trimming stripped 1 base from V and 1 base from J, with 15 bases between. This CDR3 has 17 residues. The CDR3 DNA reads as TGTGCCAGCAGCTTAGATACCTTTGGAGCTGGCACAGATACGCAGTATTTT. Encoded protein: CASSLDTFGAGTDTQYF.

The chain recombines TRBV15 with TRBJ2-7, with 7 bases matching TRBD1. Germline lookup yields CDR1 LNHNV and CDR2 YYDKDF (reference sequence). V was clipped by 2 bases and J by 0 bases; unmatched bases: 4. CDR3 length: 15 residues. CDR3 sequence: CATSRPRGNSYEQYF. The CDR3 bases are TGTGCCACCAGCAGACCCAGGGGGAACTCCTACGAGCAGTACTTC.

DNA of the CDR3: TGTGCCAGCAGCTTGGATGGACTAGCGGGCCACAATGAGCAGTTCTTC. It yields the protein CASSLDGLAGHNEQFF. The chain combines TRBV5-4 with TRBJ2-1; the match to TRBD2 covers 11 bases. Germline V gene lookup returns CDR1 SGHNT and CDR2 YYREEE (reference sequence). After removal of 0 bases from V and 5 bases from J, the junction contained 4 bases not matched to a gene. The CDR3 spans 16 residues.

The chain is built from TRBV6-4 and TRBJ2-5; TRBD2 is a possible D gene (5 bases). CDR1 is MRHNA, CDR2 SNTAGT, per germline. This CDR3 comprises 14 residues. V dropped 4 bases and J dropped 4 bases, with 13 bases sitting between them. CDR3 coding DNA: TGTGCCAGCAGTGTTGGCGGCGGGTCAGAGACCCAGTACTTC. It specifies CASSVGGGSETQYF.

The chain uses TRBV7-3 and TRBJ2-2; 10 bases line up with TRBD2. The CDR3 has 14 residues. V dropped 4 bases and J dropped 6; count of bases not matched to a gene: 2. CDR1 and CDR2 from the germline V gene are SGHTA and FQGTGA. The CDR3 DNA reads TGTGCCAGCAGCTCGCTAGCGGGAGCCGGGGAGCTGTTTTTT. As protein: CASSSLAGAGELFF.

The chain joins TRBV5-4 to TRBJ2-1; possible D gene TRBD2, 6 bases. This CDR3 comprises 14 residues. Per germline, CDR1 SGHNT and CDR2 YYREEE (reference sequence). The V end was cut by 3 bases, the J end by 4 bases, with 11 bases between. The CDR3 spells CASSSEGQYNEQFF. In DNA, the CDR3 is TGTGCCAGCAGCTCGGAGGGCCAGTACAATGAGCAGTTCTTC.

The V gene is TRBV28, the J gene TRBJ2-7; 8 bases are a match to TRBD1. Germline assignment: CDR1 MDHEN and CDR2 SYDVKM. With 6 bases clipped from V and 5 bases from J, the junction kept 12 bases outside the gene matches. The CDR3 extends over 15 amino acids. This CDR3 reads CASSPTGGLTHEQYF. Here the CDR3 DNA reads TGTGCCAGCAGCCCAACAGGGGGTCTAACCCACGAGCAGTACTTC.

This chain uses TRBV28 with TRBJ2-2; 7 nucleotides line up with TRBD1. The CDR3 totals 15 residues. Trimming took 6 bases from V and 2 from J; bases not matched to a gene: 6. Per the germline V gene, CDR1 is MDHEN and CDR2 is SYDVKM. The DNA for the CDR3 is TGTGCCAGCAGCCCGGGACAGTTAAACACCGGGGAGCTGTTTTTT. Translation: CASSPGQLNTGELFF.

The chain links TRBV11-2 to TRBJ1-1; 9 positions match TRBD1. The CDR3 spans 15 residues. V shed 6 bases and J 6 bases; nucleotides not matched to a gene: 11. Germline CDR1 SGHAT, CDR2 FQNNGV. CDR3 DNA: TGTGCCAGCAGGCTGGGACAGGGACTGGTTGCTGAAGCTTTCTTT. It encodes CASRLGQGLVAEAFF.

The rearrangement uses TRBV27 and TRBJ1-5; 8 bases are shared with TRBD1. V shed 4 bases and J 3 bases; nucleotides not matched to a gene: 11. The CDR3 extends over 17 amino acids. Germline V gene sequence: CDR1 MNHEY, CDR2 SMNVEV (reference sequence). DNA for the CDR3: TGTGCCAGCAGTTCCGGACAGGGTGCTAAGATCAATCAGCCCCAGCATTTT. Translation: CASSSGQGAKINQPQHF.

The chain is built from TRBV10-3 and TRBJ2-3; 7 bases fit TRBD2. Per the germline V gene, CDR1 is ENHRY and CDR2 is SYGVKD. With 6 bases clipped from V and 0 bases from J, the junction kept 6 bases outside the gene matches. The CDR3 sequence is 15 residues long. CDR3 residues: CAIRRVGGSTDTQYF. The CDR3 DNA reads as TGTGCCATCAGGAGGGTGGGAGGGAGCACAGATACGCAGTATTTT.

V is TRBV9 and J is TRBJ2-7, with D perhaps matching TRBD2 (6 bases). CDR3 length: 13 residues. From germline, CDR1 is SGDLS and CDR2 YYNGEE. Trimming cost V 7 bases and J 2 bases, with 13 bases left between them. This chain's CDR3 is CASSEGIPYEQYF. CDR3 nucleotide sequence: TGTGCCAGCTCGGAGGGCATCCCCTACGAGCAGTACTTC. Full variable domain (missing parts from reference TRBV9 and TRBJ2-7): DSGVTQTPKHLITATGQRVTLRCSPRSGDLSVYWYQQSLDQGLQFLIQYYNGEERAKGNILERFSAQQFPDLHSELNLSSLELGDSALYFCASSEGIPYEQYFGPGTRLTVT.

This chain connects TRBV28 to TRBJ2-7; 9 bases are a match to TRBD2. CDR1 MDHEN and CDR2 SYDVKM come from the germline V gene. V lost 8 bases and J lost 4; bases outside the gene matches: 9. The CDR3 is 14 residues long. The CDR3 bases are TGTGCCAGCCTTACCCGGCGGGAGGGGTACGAGCAGTACTTC. Encoded protein: CASLTRREGYEQYF.

The chain joins TRBV27 to TRBJ2-7, with TRBD2 matching over 8 bases. J lost 8 bases, V lost 5 bases, and 14 bases had no gene match. The CDR3 is 15 amino acids. The germline gives CDR1 MNHEY, CDR2 SMNVEV (reference sequence). The CDR3 sequence is CASSTRVPQREKQYF. For the CDR3, the DNA is TGTGCCAGCAGTACTCGGGTCCCCCAGCGGGAGAAGCAGTACTTC.